This is a list of T cell receptor beta chains from one sample in a study of OX40 agonist ivuxolimab in advanced cancers. Profiling relied on immunoSEQ multiplex PCR, and the TCRdb table lists in-frame clones only, not all of them. Of about 46,000 clones in the sample, over 75% are singletons; the top ten hold 56%. Sequenced here: CD4+ or CD8+ T cells sorted from blood, sampled in a trial of the OX40 agonist ivuxolimab. The receptor set was obtained from an adult with an advanced solid tumor such as melanoma, head and neck, liver or kidney cancer. CDR3s include the opening cysteine and the closing phenylalanine or tryptophan.

v_call cdr3_aa
TRBV19 CASRPRAGLQETQYF
TRBV11-2 CASSFGQGTYEQYF
TRBV6-5 CASSRSGGTYEQYF
TRBV4-3 CASSQQIWDPPYLNTEAFF
TRBV7-9 CASSSGQGSHGYTF
TRBV10-3 CAISNSRKETEAFF
TRBV7-9 CASSLAGGGGYGYTF
TRBV30 CAWSEGDRFPTDEQFF
TRBV6-5 CASSYSGQGTHEQYF
TRBV29-1 CSGATGTFNEKLFF
TRBV7-9 CASSLSSAAFF
TRBV18 CASSPPGALNTEAFF
TRBV7-9 CASSQSGMLEAFF
TRBV5-1 CASSLETGSSYEQYF
TRBV10-3 CAINREGTGELFF
TRBV7-9 CASSFGPATEAFF
TRBV19 CASSSRQETQYF
TRBV7-8 CASSFYPAGVRNEQFF
TRBV30 CAWSGQGGMNTEAFF
TRBV7-6 CASSLSPGLDEQYF
TRBV6-6 CASSYSGNSGNTIYF
TRBV9 CASSPSYRGGWTDTQYF
TRBV10-1 CASSESIDGNRAEDTQYF
TRBV6-5 CASSYQAGDDEQYF
TRBV19 CASSMTDGGTQYF
TRBV2 CASRTRLGTDTQYF
TRBV10-2 CASSGGGPGYTF